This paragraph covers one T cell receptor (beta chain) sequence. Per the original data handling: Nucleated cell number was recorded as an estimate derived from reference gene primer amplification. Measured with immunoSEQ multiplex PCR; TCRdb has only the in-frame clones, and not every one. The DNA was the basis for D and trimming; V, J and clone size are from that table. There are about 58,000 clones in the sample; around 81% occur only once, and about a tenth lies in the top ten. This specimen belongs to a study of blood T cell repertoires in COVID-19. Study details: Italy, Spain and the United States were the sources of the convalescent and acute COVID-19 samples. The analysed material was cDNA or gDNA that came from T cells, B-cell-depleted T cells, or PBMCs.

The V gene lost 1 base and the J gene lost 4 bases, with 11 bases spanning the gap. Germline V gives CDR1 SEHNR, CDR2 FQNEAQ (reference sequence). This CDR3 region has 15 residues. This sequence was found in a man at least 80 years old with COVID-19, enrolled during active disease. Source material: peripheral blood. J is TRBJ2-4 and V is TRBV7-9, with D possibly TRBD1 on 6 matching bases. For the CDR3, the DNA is TGTGCCAGCAGCTTAGTATGGGACATTAAAAACATTCAGTACTTC. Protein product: CASSLVWDIKNIQYF.